This T cell receptor (beta chain) derives from a study of T-cell memory formation after mild COVID-19. MiXCR, applied by TCRdb to the 5' RACE reads, yields one record per CDR3 protein. The top ten clones hold about 22% of a sample with over 350,000 distinct CDR3 sequences, 16% of them seen once. This CDR3 contains 14 residues. V was pared by 4 bases and J by 8 bases, with 11 bases of the junction left unmatched. Germline V gene sequence: CDR1 SGHRS, CDR2 YFSETQ. This TCR was recovered from a man aged 18 to 29 who had mild COVID-19 (a few samples of this study predate the infection). Cell type and time point are not known. The chain couples TRBV5-1 to TRBJ1-2, with 7 bases aligning to TRBD1. Sequenced input: PBMCs or a T cell subset sorted from them (not recorded which). This CDR3 reads CASSGGQALSGYTF. CDR3 in DNA: TGCGCCAGCAGCGGCGGACAGGCTCTATCGGGCTACACCTTC.